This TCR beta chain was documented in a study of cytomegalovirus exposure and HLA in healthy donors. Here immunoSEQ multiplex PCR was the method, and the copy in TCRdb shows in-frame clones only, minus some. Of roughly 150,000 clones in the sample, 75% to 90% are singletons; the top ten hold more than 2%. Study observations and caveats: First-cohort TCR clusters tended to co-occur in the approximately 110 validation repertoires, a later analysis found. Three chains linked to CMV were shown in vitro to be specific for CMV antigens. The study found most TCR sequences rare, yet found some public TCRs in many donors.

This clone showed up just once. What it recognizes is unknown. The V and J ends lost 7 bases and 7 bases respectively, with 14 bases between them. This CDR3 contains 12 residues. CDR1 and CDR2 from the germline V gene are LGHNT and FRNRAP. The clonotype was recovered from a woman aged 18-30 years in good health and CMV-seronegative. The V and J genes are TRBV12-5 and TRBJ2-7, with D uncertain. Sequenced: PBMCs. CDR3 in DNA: TGTGCTAGTGTACTCGGGTCTGGGGAGCAGTACTTC. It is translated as CASVLGSGEQYF. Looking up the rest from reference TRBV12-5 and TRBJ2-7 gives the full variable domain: DARVTQTPRHKVTEMGQEVTMRCQPILGHNTVFWYRQTMMQGLELLAYFRNRAPLDDSGMPKDRFSAEMPDATLATLKIQPSEPRDSAVYFCASVLGSGEQYFGPGTRLTVT.